This T cell receptor (beta chain) was captured by sequencing in a study of T cell repertoires in cytomegalovirus infection. Study as a whole: Shared public TCR beta signatures pointed to both CMV infection and a matching HLA type.

In TCRdb, the reads were re-called with MiXCR into one record per CDR3 protein. The top ten hold more than 5.5% of the sample, which has 200,000 to 300,000 distinct CDR3 sequences, around 6.4% seen once. The length of the CDR3 is 14 residues. Germline V gene lookup returns CDR1 SNHLY and CDR2 FYNNEI. Trimming took 6 bases from V and 4 from J; bases not matched to a gene: 6. This clonotype appeared many times. The antigen is unknown. Whole-study findings and limits: The response measured ex vivo was dominated by TCR beta clonotypes (HLA-C-restricted and CMV-specific). Frequencies of public TCR beta families were cumulated, and this identified carriers of CMV plus the relevant HLA.

The receptor was isolated from a human donor in good health (CMV status not recorded). Some clones in this sample may be carry-over from other donors' samples. The specimen sequenced was PBMCs. The chain carries TRBV2 and TRBJ1-5; 7 bases agree with TRBD1. The CDR3 coding sequence is TGTGCCAGCAGCGGGGACAGCAGTAATCAGCCCCAGCATTTT. Protein product: CASSGDSSNQPQHF.